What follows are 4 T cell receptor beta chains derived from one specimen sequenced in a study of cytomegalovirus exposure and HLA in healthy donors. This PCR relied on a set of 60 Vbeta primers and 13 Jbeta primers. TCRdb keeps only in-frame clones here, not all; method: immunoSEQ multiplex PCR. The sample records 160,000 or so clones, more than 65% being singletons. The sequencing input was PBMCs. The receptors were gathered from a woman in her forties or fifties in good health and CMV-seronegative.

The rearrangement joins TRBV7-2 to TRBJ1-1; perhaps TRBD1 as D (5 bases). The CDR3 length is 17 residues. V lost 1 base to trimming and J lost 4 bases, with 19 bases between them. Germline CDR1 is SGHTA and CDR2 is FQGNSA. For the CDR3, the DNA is TGTGCCAGCAGCTTAGGCGTCGGATGGAGGGGTGCCACTGAAGCTTTCTTT. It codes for CASSLGVGWRGATEAFF.

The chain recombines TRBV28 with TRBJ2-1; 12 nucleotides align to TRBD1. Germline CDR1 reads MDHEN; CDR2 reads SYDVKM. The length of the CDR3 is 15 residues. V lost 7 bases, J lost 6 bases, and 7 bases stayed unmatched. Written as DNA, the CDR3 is TGTGCCAGCACCACCACGGGACAGGGGGCCAATGAGCAGTTCTTC. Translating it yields CASTTTGQGANEQFF.

The CDR3 spells CASSLDTSGRYEQYF. CDR3 coding DNA: TGCGCCAGCAGCTTGGATACTAGCGGGAGGTACGAGCAGTACTTC. The rearrangement joins TRBV5-1 to TRBJ2-7; 12 positions agree with TRBD2. There are 15 residues in the CDR3. CDR1 and CDR2 from the germline V gene are SGHRS and YFSETQ. J gave up 4 bases and V 0 bases, and 2 bases lay outside the gene matches.

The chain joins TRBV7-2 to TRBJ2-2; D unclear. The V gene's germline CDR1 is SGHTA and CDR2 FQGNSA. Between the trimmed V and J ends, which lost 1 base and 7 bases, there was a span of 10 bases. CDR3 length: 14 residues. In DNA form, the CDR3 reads TGTGCCAGCAGCTTAGAAGGTTCGGGCGGGGAGCTGTTTTTT. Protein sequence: CASSLEGSGGELFF.